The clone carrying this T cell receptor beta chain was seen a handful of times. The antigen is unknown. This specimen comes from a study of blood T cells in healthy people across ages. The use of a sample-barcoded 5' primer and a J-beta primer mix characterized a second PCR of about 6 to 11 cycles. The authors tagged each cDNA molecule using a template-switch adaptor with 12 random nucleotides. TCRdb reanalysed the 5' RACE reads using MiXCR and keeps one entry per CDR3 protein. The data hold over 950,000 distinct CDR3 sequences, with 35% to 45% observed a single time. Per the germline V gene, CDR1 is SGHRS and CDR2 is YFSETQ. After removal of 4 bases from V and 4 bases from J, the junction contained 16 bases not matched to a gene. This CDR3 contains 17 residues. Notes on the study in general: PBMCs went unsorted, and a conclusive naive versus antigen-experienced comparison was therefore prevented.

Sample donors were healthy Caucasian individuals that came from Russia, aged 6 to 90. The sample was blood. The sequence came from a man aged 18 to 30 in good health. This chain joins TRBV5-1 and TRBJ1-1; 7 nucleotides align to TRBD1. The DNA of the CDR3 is TGCGCCAGCAGCCCAGGGAGGGGGCAGATTTTGAGCACTGAAGCTTTCTTT. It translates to CASSPGRGQILSTEAFF.